This T cell receptor (beta chain) was found in a study of blood T cell repertoires in COVID-19. The V and J ends lost 2 bases and 3 bases respectively, with 11 bases between them. Germline V gene data show CDR1 as SGHTA and CDR2 as FQGTGA. The CDR3 has 14 amino acids. Some clones are missing from TCRdb's copy, which holds only in-frame ones; the method was immunoSEQ multiplex PCR. In the table there are 50,000 or so clones, 65% to 85% of which are singletons. The TCR sequence derives from a man between 65 and 85 years old with acute or convalescent COVID-19. Sequencing was performed on peripheral blood. The gene calls are TRBV7-3 and TRBJ2-7; weak D call: TRBD1 (5 bases). DNA of the CDR3: TGTGCCAGCAGCTTAGGGCAGGGATTCTACGAGCAGTACTTC. It yields the protein CASSLGQGFYEQYF.